This T cell receptor (beta chain) was recorded in a study of regulatory T cells in long-lasting Graves disease (dated by TCRdb to about 2021). In the study overall: To count as having persistent Graves' disease, a patient had to have received antithyroid drug treatment for over 5 years with TSH receptor autoantibodies remaining persistently positive. In the clinical cohort, patients with persistent Graves' disease had used antithyroid drugs for an average of roughly 10 years. A total of 35 or so samples were covered by TCR sequencing, comprising approximately 13 persistent and approximately 20 newly diagnosed Graves' disease patients. Peripheral blood TCR sequencing and RNA sequencing compared persistent Graves' disease patients with newly diagnosed Graves' disease patients. The study took place in China and was registered as a clinical trial. Study-wide findings and limitations: Persistent disease showed preferential use of TRBV28, TRBJ1-2 and TRBJ2-5, whereas newly diagnosed disease favored TRBV20-1 and TRBJ2-1. Only the TCR beta chain was sequenced and analyzed. As a limitation, the authors acknowledged that the small sample size may reduce accuracy. Only peripheral blood was studied, because thyroid tissue, the primary lesion, was inaccessible. Persistent patients shared more public clonotypes among themselves (around 3,000) than newly diagnosed patients did (more than 850). Persistent Graves' disease patients showed lower TCR Shannon entropy and fewer highly expanded clones than newly diagnosed patients, suggesting clonal expansion.

The CDR3 holds 16 amino acids from the cysteine to the phenylalanine. The CDR3 DNA has 48 bases and is translated from base 1. The germline V gene sets CDR1 to SGHRS and CDR2 to YFSETQ. V is pruned by 0 bases and J by 0 bases, leaving 4 bases of the junction without a gene match. Read against the paper, the sample's time point label means: persistent/refractory GD, antithyroid drugs over 5 years with positive TRAb. For both TCR sequencing and RNA sequencing, RNA was extracted from PBMCs using TRIzol. The diagnosis of Graves' disease followed American Thyroid Association guidelines. Patients for the study were recruited at an endocrinology department in Xi'an, China. From each patient, nine milliliters of peripheral blood was collected into an EDTA anticoagulant tube. PBMCs were isolated by Ficoll Paque Plus density gradient separation without further T cell sorting. RNA quality was checked with an Agilent 2100 Bioanalyzer and agarose gel, and concentration with a NanoDrop 2000.

The protocol used for the library was multiplex PCR. Sequencing used an Illumina HiSeq 4000. iRepertoire HTBI primers and Arm-PCR amplification of CDR3 regions were used to construct TCR beta libraries. Gel purification was performed on PCR products prior to sequencing. Regarding the original processing steps: Gene usage analysis of CDR3 amino acid clonotypes used the 62 TRBV and 12 to 15 TRBJ segments found across samples. COPE and FqMerger were used to merge the filtered high-quality paired reads into contigs. Contigs were aligned with BLAST to IMGT TRBV, TRBD and TRBJ reference genes, and CDR3 was defined per IMGT. Any clonotype with a frequency above 0.1% was counted as a highly expanded clone. Shannon entropy served as the measure of repertoire diversity, while the Gini coefficient captured V-J evenness. A clonotype was considered public if more than one individual shared it. TCRdb ran its own pipeline on the public reads, namely fastp trimming at Q25 and MiXCR clone calling, and kept in-frame beta chains. One record per CDR3 amino acid sequence lists the most common genes and DNA. TCRdb assigned the V and J calls; the authors' analysis was not used. Recorded for this sample are 700,000 or so distinct CDR3 sequences; 25% to 30% of them occurred a single time. Roughly 41% of the sample comes from the top ten.

As to this clonotype: Which antigen it targets is not known. Base qualities are not provided; no much larger clone lies one nucleotide away.

The input for sequencing was peripheral blood mononuclear cells (PBMCs), taken when the disease was refractory, from a patient treated with antithyroid drugs. The chain is assembled from TRBV5-1 and TRBJ2-7; TRBD2 matches 9 bases in the middle. This sequence originates from a female donor with Graves disease. The DNA sequence is given as TGCGCCAGCAGCTTGGTAGGACTAGCGATCTCCTACGAGCAGTACTTC. It translates as CASSLVGLAISYEQYF.